These 2 T cell receptor beta chains came from one sample sequenced in a study of blood T cell repertoires in COVID-19. The method was immunoSEQ multiplex PCR; TCRdb's version includes in-frame clones alone and lacks a portion of them. The data contain tens of thousands of clones, about 74% of them singletons. The sequenced material came from peripheral blood. These receptors were obtained from a human donor in a cohort sampled during active COVID-19.

The genes are TRBV2 and TRBJ1-1; D might be TRBD1 (5 bases). Germline loops: CDR1 SNHLY, CDR2 FYNNEI. V dropped 7 bases and J dropped 1 base, with 13 bases sitting between them. The CDR3 has 14 amino acids. For the CDR3, the DNA is TGTGCCAGCACTTGGGGCGGGGGGAACACTGAAGCTTTCTTT. Translation gives CASTWGGGNTEAFF.

The J gene is TRBJ2-3, the V gene TRBV5-1; D call uncertain. Germline CDR1 is SGHRS and CDR2 is YFSETQ. The CDR3 is 16 amino acids. V lost 6 bases, J lost 0 bases, and 17 bases lay in between. The CDR3 nucleotides are TGCGCCAGCACCACGACCCGTCCCGGGAGCACAGATACGCAGTATTTT. Amino acids: CASTTTRPGSTDTQYF.